These 22 T cell receptor beta chains share one sample of origin, sequenced in a study of regulatory T cells in long-lasting Graves disease. Time point specified: persistent/refractory GD, antithyroid drugs over 5 years with positive TRAb. Construction of the TCR library relied on RNA isolated from PBMCs. iRepertoire HTBI primers and Arm-PCR of CDR3 regions built TCR beta libraries. One entry per CDR3 protein, called by TCRdb with MiXCR from the multiplex PCR reads. The sample holds around 400,000 distinct CDR3 sequences; more than 20% are singletons and the top ten take approximately 30%. The sample consisted of peripheral blood mononuclear cells (PBMCs), taken when the disease was refractory, from a patient treated with antithyroid drugs. The receptors were sampled from a woman aged 40 to 49 with Graves disease.

A few counts support this clonotype. This chain uses TRBV5-1 with TRBJ2-5, with 7 bases lining up with TRBD1. Trimming removed 4 bases from V and 4 bases from J; junction bases left unmatched: 16. Germline CDR1 reads SGHRS; CDR2 reads YFSETQ. CDR3 length equals 17 residues. In nucleotides, the CDR3 is TGCGCCAGCAGCCATTGGTTTCGACAGGGAGTAAGAGAGACCCAGTACTTC. Translating it yields CASSHWFRQGVRETQYF. Supplemented by reference TRBV5-1 and TRBJ2-5, the full variable domain reads KAGVTQTPRYLIKTRGQQVTLSCSPISGHRSVSWYQQTPGQGLQFLFEYFSETQRNKGNFPGRFSGRQFSNSRSEMNVSTLELGDSALYLCASSHWFRQGVRETQYFGPGTRLLVL.

This clonotype was detected many times. The CDR3 protein is CASSVSLGQPQHF. The CDR3 nucleotides read TGTGCCAGCAGTGTGTCCCTGGGCCAGCCCCAGCATTTT. This rearrangement joins TRBV2 to TRBJ1-5, with unresolved D. The CDR3 is 13 residues long. Germline CDR1 SNHLY, CDR2 FYNNEI. V gave up 4 bases and J gave up 7 bases, with 11 bases separating them.

This clonotype was counted at least ten times. The chain couples TRBV28 to TRBJ2-7, with 11 bases aligning to TRBD2. After removal of 5 bases from V and 5 bases from J, the junction contained 8 bases not matched to a gene. Germline lookup yields CDR1 MDHEN and CDR2 SYDVKM. This CDR3 comprises 15 residues. CDR3 sequence reads: CASSPPLAGVDEQYF. CDR3 coding DNA: TGTGCCAGCAGTCCCCCACTAGCGGGAGTGGACGAGCAGTACTTC.

The sample holds many counts of this clonotype. V gene TRBV10-3 combines with J gene TRBJ2-7, with D uncertain. Germline values: CDR1 ENHRY, CDR2 SYGVKD. Trimming removed 0 bases from V and 3 bases from J, with 12 bases in between. The CDR3 runs 15 residues. The DNA for the CDR3 is TGTGCCATCAGTGAGTCGGCGCGGTGGGACTACGAGCAGTACTTC. Translated: CAISESARWDYEQYF.

In its sample, this clonotype was seen a few times. The rearrangement uses TRBV28 and TRBJ2-3, with TRBD2 matching 13 bases. Trimming cost V 6 bases and J 4 bases; bases outside gene matches: 7. Germline CDR1 reads MDHEN; CDR2 reads SYDVKM. The CDR3 is 16 residues long. The CDR3: CASRSRLAGGADTQYF. CDR3 DNA sequence: TGTGCCAGCAGGTCCCGACTAGCGGGAGGCGCAGATACGCAGTATTTT.

This clonotype came up a few times. CDR3 coding DNA: TGTGCCAGCAGCTCCGCTAGGACGTGGGGCACCGGGGAGCTGTTTTTT. Translation gives CASSSARTWGTGELFF. This chain connects TRBV12-3 or TRBV12-4 to TRBJ2-2; D not resolved. V lost 6 bases and J 4 bases, leaving 18 bases between the germline ends. The CDR3 is 16 amino acids.

This clonotype was detected a few times. The rearrangement uses TRBV5-1 and TRBJ1-1, with D possibly being TRBD1 (5 bases). The germline V and J ends were trimmed by 2 bases and 2 bases, with 19 bases remaining between them. The CDR3 runs to 17 residues. CDR1 and CDR2 (germline): SGHRS, YFSETQ. This CDR3 is CASSLLLDSLGNTEAFF. The CDR3 bases are TGCGCCAGCAGCTTACTCCTCGACAGTCTGGGAAACACTGAAGCTTTCTTT.

This clonotype was picked up a small number of times. The rearrangement links TRBV6-1 to TRBJ2-7; 11 nucleotides align to TRBD2. Germline trimming cut 6 bases from V and 7 bases from J; bases unmatched to any gene: 5. Per germline, CDR1 MNHNS and CDR2 SASEGT. This CDR3 comprises 13 residues. The CDR3 region has the DNA TGTGCCAGCAGCACACTAGCGGGAGTTGAGCAGTACTTC. It yields the protein CASSTLAGVEQYF.

V is TRBV20-1 and J is TRBJ1-6; 9 bases fit TRBD1. Per germline, CDR1 DFQATT and CDR2 SNEGSKA (reference sequence). This CDR3 contains 15 residues. Trimming at V came to 6 bases and at J to 5 bases, leaving 8 bases not matched to a gene. The CDR3 nucleotides are TGCAGTGCCCCCTCGGGACAGGGCCATAATTCACCCCTCCACTTT. Amino acids: CSAPSGQGHNSPLHF.

J is TRBJ2-7 and V is TRBV7-2, with TRBD1 as a possible D gene (5 bases). The V gene lost 4 bases and the J gene lost 3 bases, with 13 bases spanning the gap. Per germline, CDR1 SGHTA and CDR2 FQGNSA. The CDR3 loop spans 14 amino acids. Here the CDR3 reads CASSSPGHYYEQYF. CDR3 sequence (DNA): TGTGCCAGCAGCTCGCCCGGACACTACTACGAGCAGTACTTC. The variable domain in full, completed from reference TRBV7-2 and TRBJ2-7, reads GAGVSQSPSNKVTEKGKDVELRCDPISGHTALYWYRQSLGQGLEFLIYFQGNSAPDKSGLPSDRFSAERTGGSVSTLTIQRTQQEDSAVYLCASSSPGHYYEQYFGPGTRLTVT.

This chain joins TRBV6-1 and TRBJ2-6; D is uncertain. The ends were cut back, 5 bases at V and 0 bases at J, with 17 bases in the middle. The CDR3 is 18 amino acids. In germline, CDR1 is MNHNS, CDR2 SASEGT. The CDR3 sequence is CASSPPPTPISGANVLTF. The CDR3 DNA is TGTGCCAGCAGTCCGCCACCTACACCCATCTCTGGGGCCAACGTCCTGACTTTC.

The sample holds a few counts of this clonotype. V and J are TRBV27 and TRBJ2-4; 12 bases are a match to TRBD2. Germline V gene sequence: CDR1 MNHEY, CDR2 SMNVEV (reference sequence). CDR3 size: 17 residues. Germline trimming cut 3 bases from V and 8 bases from J; bases unmatched to any gene: 11. CDR3 loop: CASSFTTTSGRGYIQYF. CDR3 nucleotides: TGTGCCAGCAGTTTTACAACGACTAGCGGGAGAGGATACATTCAGTACTTC.

This clonotype showed up many times. This chain uses TRBV6-5 with TRBJ1-2; D ambiguous. The CDR3 totals 14 residues. Germline V gives CDR1 MNHEY, CDR2 SVGAGI. V lost 1 base and J lost 7, with 13 bases in between. The CDR3 loop reads CASSYFVQTSGYTF. DNA for the CDR3: TGTGCCAGCAGTTACTTCGTCCAAACGAGTGGCTACACCTTC.

The rearrangement links TRBV28 to TRBJ1-1; no firm D call. This CDR3 contains 15 residues. Germline-derived CDR1 and CDR2 are MDHEN and SYDVKM. Between the trimmed V and J ends, which lost 3 bases and 0 bases, there was a span of 11 bases. The CDR3 region has the DNA TGTGCCAGCAGTTTTCGTTCAGCCTTGAACACTGAAGCTTTCTTT. Its protein is CASSFRSALNTEAFF.

V gene TRBV10-3 combines with J gene TRBJ2-5; 8 bases align to TRBD1. There are 13 residues in the CDR3. Trimming removed 6 bases from V and 4 bases from J; junction bases left unmatched: 4. In germline, CDR1 is ENHRY, CDR2 SYGVKD. The CDR3 region is CAIRSGGGETQYF. The DNA for the CDR3 is TGTGCCATCAGATCAGGGGGCGGAGAGACCCAGTACTTC.

This clonotype was picked up a small number of times. The genes are TRBV19 and TRBJ2-7, with D perhaps matching TRBD1 (5 bases). Trimming took 10 bases from V and 7 from J, leaving 26 bases between them. This CDR3 has 15 amino acids. CDR1 LNHDA and CDR2 SQIVND come from the germline V gene (reference sequence). DNA for the CDR3: TGTGCCACCAACAACGGGTGGGGCTCCACAAGTGAGCAGTACTTC. It encodes CATNNGWGSTSEQYF. Full variable domain (rest looked up from reference TRBV19 and TRBJ2-7): DGGITQSPKYLFRKEGQNVTLSCEQNLNHDAMYWYRQDPGQGLRLIYYSQIVNDFQKGDIAEGYSVSREKKESFPLTVTSAQKNPTAFYLCATNNGWGSTSEQYFGPGTRLTVT.

This clonotype appeared many times. V is TRBV19 and J is TRBJ2-7; D is undetermined. Trimming removed 1 base from V and 2 bases from J, with 12 bases in between. The CDR3 consists of 15 residues. Looked up from germline, CDR1 is LNHDA and CDR2 is SQIVND (reference sequence). The CDR3 reads CASSIAQQPPYEQYF. In nucleotides, the CDR3 is TGTGCCAGTAGTATAGCCCAGCAACCACCCTACGAGCAGTACTTC. Complete variable domain (other parts from reference TRBV19 and TRBJ2-7): DGGITQSPKYLFRKEGQNVTLSCEQNLNHDAMYWYRQDPGQGLRLIYYSQIVNDFQKGDIAEGYSVSREKKESFPLTVTSAQKNPTAFYLCASSIAQQPPYEQYFGPGTRLTVT.

This clonotype occurred many times. J is TRBJ1-4 and V is TRBV27, with TRBD1 identical over 8 bases. With V trimmed by 3 bases and J by 4 bases, 4 bases remained unmatched. The CDR3 length is 15 residues. Germline CDR1 MNHEY, CDR2 SMNVEV (reference sequence). The CDR3 loop reads CASSFLGQVNEKLFF. In DNA form, the CDR3 reads TGTGCCAGCAGTTTCCTGGGACAGGTTAATGAAAAACTGTTTTTT.

This clonotype was observed a handful of times. V and J are TRBV7-2 and TRBJ2-7, with TRBD2 as a possible D gene (5 bases). The V end was cut by 3 bases, the J end by 3 bases, with 9 bases between. Per germline, CDR1 SGHTA and CDR2 FQGNSA. The CDR3 has 13 residues. CDR3 loop: CASSFLAIYEQYF. In DNA, the CDR3 is TGTGCCAGCAGCTTCCTAGCCATCTACGAGCAGTACTTC.

Many counts were recorded for this clonotype. J is TRBJ2-5 and V is TRBV11-2; a possible D gene is TRBD1 (5 bases). From germline, CDR1 is SGHAT and CDR2 FQNNGV. CDR3 size: 13 residues. The V end was cut by 7 bases, the J end by 0 bases, with 9 bases between. The CDR3 is CASTDSYQETQYF. CDR3 sequence (DNA): TGTGCCAGCACAGACAGCTACCAAGAGACCCAGTACTTC.

This clonotype has more than one count but fewer than ten. V gene TRBV11-2 combines with J gene TRBJ2-4, with D unclear. Per germline, CDR1 SGHAT and CDR2 FQNNGV. This CDR3 comprises 17 residues. Trimming cost V 3 bases and J 0 bases, with 15 bases left between them. The CDR3 DNA sequence: TGTGCCAGCAGCTTTTTCGCCGCCCCTGGAGCCAAAAACATTCAGTACTTC. Residues: CASSFFAAPGAKNIQYF.

In this sample, this clonotype turned up many times. The chain combines TRBV6-1 with TRBJ2-7, with D unresolved. The V and J ends lost 6 bases and 5 bases respectively, with 20 bases between them. CDR3 length equals 15 residues. Looked up from germline, CDR1 is MNHNS and CDR2 is SASEGT. The CDR3: CASRPSVTPRDEQYF. The CDR3 bases are TGTGCCAGCAGGCCTTCGGTCACCCCTCGGGACGAGCAGTACTTC.